The rows below give T cell receptor beta chains drawn from one sample of a study of PD-L1 blockade in urothelial cancer. This table comes from immunoSEQ multiplex PCR, and its TCRdb copy is limited to in-frame clones, with some not included. Of around 30,000 clones listed, approximately 80% are singletons. This specimen was PBMCs, taken around atezolizumab (anti-PD-L1) treatment. The source is a man aged 60 to 75 with urothelial cancer. Both conserved end residues are part of each CDR3. The D gene is left open where the match is weak. Expanded clones are given a class, and other clones once, few, many or no size at all.

V gene: TRBV30; J gene: TRBJ1-6; clone size: few; D gene: -; CDR3 protein: CAWTALALDSPLHF; CDR3 DNA: TGTGCCTGGACAGCTCTAGCCTTGGATTCACCCCTCCACTTT
V gene: TRBV2; J gene: TRBJ1-2; clone size: -; D gene: TRBD1; CDR3 protein: CASSPDRGNGYTF; CDR3 DNA: TGTGCCAGCAGTCCTGACAGGGGTAATGGCTACACCTTC
V gene: TRBV5-1; J gene: TRBJ2-7; clone size: -; D gene: TRBD1; CDR3 protein: CASSLGQGADEQYF; CDR3 DNA: TGCGCCAGCAGCCTGGGACAGGGGGCTGACGAGCAGTACTTC
V gene: TRBV6-5; J gene: TRBJ1-2; clone size: -; D gene: -; CDR3 protein: CASSYSSDNGHTF; CDR3 DNA: TGTGCCAGCAGTTACTCGTCCGACAATGGCCACACCTTC
V gene: TRBV7-6; J gene: TRBJ1-1; clone size: few; D gene: -; CDR3 protein: CASSPRGRENTEAFF; CDR3 DNA: TGTGCCAGCAGCCCCCGGGGGAGGGAAAACACTGAAGCTTTCTTT
V gene: TRBV6-5; J gene: TRBJ2-7; clone size: once; D gene: TRBD1; CDR3 protein: CASSPDRGLREQYF; CDR3 DNA: TGTGCCAGCAGTCCGGACAGGGGACTACGCGAGCAGTACTTC
V gene: TRBV11-3; J gene: TRBJ2-1; clone size: -; D gene: TRBD1; CDR3 protein: CASSPSRDSRGNEQFF; CDR3 DNA: TGTGCCAGCAGCCCTAGTCGGGACAGTCGGGGCAATGAGCAGTTCTTC
V gene: TRBV29-1; J gene: TRBJ2-7; clone size: -; D gene: TRBD2; CDR3 protein: CSVEGGYEQYF; CDR3 DNA: TGCAGCGTTGAGGGGGGGTACGAGCAGTACTTC
V gene: TRBV19; J gene: TRBJ1-5; clone size: -; D gene: TRBD1; CDR3 protein: CASSGSRGISNQPQHF; CDR3 DNA: TGTGCCAGTAGTGGGAGCAGGGGGATTAGCAATCAGCCCCAGCATTTT
V gene: TRBV7-2; J gene: TRBJ2-1; clone size: -; D gene: -; CDR3 protein: CASTFNGGYNEQFF; CDR3 DNA: TGTGCCAGCACCTTTAACGGGGGCTACAATGAGCAGTTCTTC
V gene: TRBV18; J gene: TRBJ1-1; clone size: -; D gene: -; CDR3 protein: CASSPPFGKGYTEAFF; CDR3 DNA: TGTGCCAGCTCACCACCGTTCGGGAAGGGATACACTGAAGCTTTCTTT
V gene: TRBV30; J gene: TRBJ1-4; clone size: -; D gene: -; CDR3 protein: CAWSDRQLEKLFF; CDR3 DNA: TGTGCCTGGAGTGATAGACAGCTTGAAAAACTGTTTTTT
V gene: TRBV9; J gene: TRBJ2-7; clone size: -; D gene: TRBD1; CDR3 protein: CASSAATGSDYEQYF; CDR3 DNA: TGTGCCAGCAGCGCCGCGACAGGGTCGGACTACGAGCAGTACTTC
V gene: TRBV30; J gene: TRBJ1-2; clone size: -; D gene: TRBD1; CDR3 protein: CAWSAGDRGHYGYTF; CDR3 DNA: TGTGCCTGGAGTGCTGGGGACAGGGGCCACTATGGCTACACCTTC
V gene: TRBV5-1; J gene: TRBJ2-5; clone size: -; D gene: -; CDR3 protein: CASRKGEETQYF; CDR3 DNA: TGCGCCAGCAGAAAGGGAGAAGAGACCCAGTACTTC
V gene: TRBV14; J gene: TRBJ1-6; clone size: -; D gene: -; CDR3 protein: CASSQDPGTYSPLHF; CDR3 DNA: TGTGCCAGCAGCCAAGATCCAGGAACCTATTCACCCCTCCACTTT
V gene: TRBV19; J gene: TRBJ1-4; clone size: -; D gene: TRBD1; CDR3 protein: CASSLDRGRVNEKLFF; CDR3 DNA: TGTGCCAGTAGTTTGGACAGGGGGCGGGTTAATGAAAAACTGTTTTTT